Included here is one TCR beta chain sequence, with context. This sample is drawn from a study of blood T cell repertoires in COVID-19. Overall study context: Samples representing acute and convalescent COVID-19 were sourced from the United States, Italy and Spain.

The authors' processing: By means of reference gene primer amplification, nucleated cell counts were estimated. Using immunoSEQ multiplex PCR, the repertoire was profiled, and TCRdb retains in-frame clones only, with some absent. Clone size and V and J calls were adopted from that table, with D and trimming inferred from the DNA. The data show about 190,000 clones, 80% to 85% seen once. Sequencing was carried out using peripheral blood. The receptor was derived from a woman younger than 45 with acute or convalescent COVID-19.

CDR3 sequence (DNA): TGTGCCACCAGTGATTTAGGCAGGCTTATAGGCAATCAGCCCCAGCATTTT. The encoded protein is CATSDLGRLIGNQPQHF. V is TRBV24-1 and J is TRBJ1-5; no definite D call. In germline, CDR1 is KGHDR, CDR2 SFDVKD. With 1 base removed from V and 2 bases from J, the gap between germline ends came to 14 bases. The CDR3 has 17 residues.